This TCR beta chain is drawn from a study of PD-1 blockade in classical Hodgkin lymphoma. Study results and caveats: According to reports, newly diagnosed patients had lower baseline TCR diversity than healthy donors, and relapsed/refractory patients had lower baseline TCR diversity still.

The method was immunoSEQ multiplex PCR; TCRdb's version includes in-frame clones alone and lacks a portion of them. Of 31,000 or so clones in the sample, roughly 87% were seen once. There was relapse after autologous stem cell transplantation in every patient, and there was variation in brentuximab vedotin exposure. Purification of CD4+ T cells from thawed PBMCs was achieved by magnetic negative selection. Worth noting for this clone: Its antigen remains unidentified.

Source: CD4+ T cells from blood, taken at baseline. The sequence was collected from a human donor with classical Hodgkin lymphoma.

In nucleotides, the CDR3 is TGTGCCAGCAGTTACTCTGGGGCTAACTATGGCTACACCTTC. Residues: CASSYSGANYGYTF. The chain has TRBV6-5 and TRBJ1-2, with no clear D. The germline gives CDR1 MNHEY, CDR2 SVGAGI. Trimming pared 0 bases from V and 0 bases from J, leaving 5 bases between. The CDR3 consists of 14 residues.